These 15 T cell receptor beta chains came from one sample sequenced in a study of cytomegalovirus exposure and HLA in healthy donors. In the PCR, 60 Vbeta and 13 Jbeta primers were used. Clones were read by immunoSEQ multiplex PCR, and TCRdb kept only the in-frame ones, dropping some. The sample shows 110,000 or so clones, about 81% of them seen only once. The sample taken for sequencing was PBMCs. These receptors were taken from a man aged 35 to 55 in good health and CMV-seronegative.

The V gene is TRBV19, the J gene TRBJ1-2; D not resolved. Deletions cut 7 bases from V and 8 bases from J, with 14 bases between. The CDR3 extends over 12 amino acids. Germline lookup yields CDR1 LNHDA and CDR2 SQIVND (reference sequence). The CDR3 here is CASTSPGGGYTF. Written as DNA, the CDR3 is TGTGCCAGTACGTCCCCGGGTGGGGGCTACACCTTC.

In the case of this clone: One end of the junction varies from germline; a read error may be responsible. The J gene is TRBJ2-7, the V gene TRBV19; maybe TRBD1 (6 bases). The CDR3 is 15 amino acids. The germline gives CDR1 LNHDA, CDR2 SQIVND (reference sequence). CDR3 bases: TGTGCCAGTAGTCCTCCAGGGGCCTTACCTTACGAGCAGTATTTC. Protein sequence: CASSPPGALPYEQYF.

J is TRBJ2-2 and V is TRBV18; maybe TRBD2 (6 bases). CDR1 KGHSH and CDR2 LQKENI come from the germline V gene. The CDR3 is 13 amino acids. Trimming pared 1 base from V and 6 bases from J, leaving 6 bases between. The DNA of the CDR3 is TGTGCCAGCTCACCACGCGGGGCCGGGGAGCTGTTTTTT. The encoded protein is CASSPRGAGELFF.

V gene TRBV4-3 combines with J gene TRBJ1-2; 7 nucleotides align to TRBD1. This CDR3 contains 14 residues. The germline V gene has CDR1 LGHNA and CDR2 YSLEER. The trim removed 2 bases at V and 5 bases at J, leaving 5 bases unmatched. The DNA of the CDR3 is TGCGCCAGCAGCCAAACAGGGGCCCCGTATGGCTACACCTTC. It yields the protein CASSQTGAPYGYTF.

This clone was counted once. CDR3 sequence (DNA): TGTGCCAGCAGTGACGGACAGGGCACTGAAGCTTTCTTT. This encodes CASSDGQGTEAFF. This rearrangement joins TRBV6-4 to TRBJ1-1, with TRBD1 matching over 8 bases. CDR1 is MRHNA and CDR2 is SNTAGT in the germline V gene. The CDR3 extends over 13 amino acids. The J segment lost 4 bases and the V segment lost 2 bases, leaving 0 bases of the junction unmatched.

The chain's CDR3 is CSVEDRGNGKRGYTF. The CDR3 region has the DNA TGCAGCGTTGAAGATAGGGGCAACGGAAAGAGGGGCTACACCTTC. The chain uses TRBV29-1 and TRBJ1-2, with D maybe TRBD1 (5 bases). V lost 0 bases and J lost 8, with 19 bases in between. The CDR3 loop spans 15 amino acids. Germline CDR1 and CDR2: SQVTM and ANQGSEA.

This clone appeared many times. J is TRBJ2-1 and V is TRBV27; perhaps TRBD2 as D (7 bases). Germline CDR1 reads MNHEY; CDR2 reads SMNVEV (reference sequence). V was cut by 0 bases and J by 7 bases, with 10 bases left in between. The CDR3 is made up of 14 amino acids. CDR3 amino acids: CASSLSGGPNEQFF. CDR3 in DNA: TGTGCCAGCAGTTTATCGGGGGGGCCGAATGAGCAGTTCTTC.

This sequence joins TRBV6-1 and TRBJ2-7; tentatively, D is TRBD1 (5 bases). Trimming removed 8 bases from V and 11 bases from J, with 16 bases in between. The CDR3 totals 11 residues. Germline loops: CDR1 MNHNS, CDR2 SASEGT. CDR3 nucleotide sequence: TGTGCCAGCCTATCCTGGCCAGGGAAGTACTTC. Its protein product is CASLSWPGKYF.

V gene TRBV2 combines with J gene TRBJ2-5, with a weak D call TRBD2 (6 bases). Trimming shortened V by 8 bases and J by 7 bases, and 17 bases separated the two germline ends. Germline loops: CDR1 SNHLY, CDR2 FYNNEI. The CDR3 contains 13 residues. The DNA for the CDR3 is TGTGCCAGCGTCGGGACTCCCGGCACGACCCAGTACTTC. Translation: CASVGTPGTTQYF.

The rearrangement links TRBV18 to TRBJ2-1; 7 nucleotides align to TRBD2. V trimming: 6 bases; J trimming: 1 base; junction bases outside the gene matches: 9. The CDR3 runs 16 residues. Germline V gene sequence: CDR1 KGHSH, CDR2 LQKENI. DNA for the CDR3: TGTGCCAGCTCCCCCGGGACTACGGTGTCCTACAATGAGCAGTTCTTC. Protein: CASSPGTTVSYNEQFF.

V and J are TRBV7-8 and TRBJ1-1, with TRBD1 identical over 9 bases. Per the germline V gene, CDR1 is SGHVS and CDR2 is FQNEAQ. The J segment lost 8 bases and the V segment lost 3 bases, leaving 7 bases of the junction unmatched. This CDR3 has 14 amino acids. In nucleotides, the CDR3 is TGTGCCAGCAGCTTCCTGCGTACAGGGGGCGAAGCTTTCTTT. Translated: CASSFLRTGGEAFF. Full variable domain (remainder filled in from reference TRBV7-8 and TRBJ1-1): GAGVSQSPRYKVAKRGQDVALRCDPISGHVSLFWYQQALGQGPEFLTYFQNEAQLDKSGLPSDRFFAERPEGSVSTLKIQRTQQEDSAVYLCASSFLRTGGEAFFGQGTRLTVV.

This sequence joins TRBV10-2 and TRBJ1-1; the match to TRBD1 covers 12 bases. The CDR3 is 18 residues long. After removal of 1 base from V and 6 bases from J, the junction contained 12 bases not matched to a gene. In germline, CDR1 is WSHSY, CDR2 SAAADI. In DNA, the CDR3 is TGCGCCAGCAGTGAGTTCCCGGGACAGGGGGCTTTAAATTCTGAAGCTTTCTTT. Its protein is CASSEFPGQGALNSEAFF.

The V gene is TRBV6-1, the J gene TRBJ1-2, with 7 nucleotides matching TRBD1. J was trimmed by 0 bases and V by 6 bases; bases with no gene match: 4. The CDR3 covers 14 residues. The germline V gene has CDR1 MNHNS and CDR2 SASEGT. This CDR3 reads CASSSDRANYGYTF. CDR3 sequence (DNA): TGTGCCAGCAGCTCAGACAGGGCTAACTATGGCTACACCTTC.

This chain links TRBV7-3 with TRBJ2-2; 9 nucleotides line up with TRBD1. CDR3 length: 15 amino acids. Germline V gene data show CDR1 as SGHTA and CDR2 as FQGTGA. The trim removed 6 bases at V and 6 bases at J, leaving 8 bases unmatched. Here the CDR3 DNA reads TGTGCCAGCAGTGCCTCAGGGACAGGGCCCGGGGAGCTGTTTTTT. Translation gives CASSASGTGPGELFF.

This clone came up a few times. The rearrangement uses TRBV7-6 and TRBJ2-7, with 8 bases aligning to TRBD1. Trimming removed 5 bases from V and 6 bases from J; junction bases left unmatched: 12. This CDR3 is 15 amino acids long. Germline CDR1 is SGHVS and CDR2 is FNYEAQ. As DNA, the CDR3 is TGTGCCAGCAGCCCTACCACGACAGGGGCCGGCGAGCAGTACTTC. This gives the protein CASSPTTTGAGEQYF.